This TCR beta chain was retrieved from a study of CD8 T cells in Susac syndrome (dated by TCRdb to between 2017 and 2020). Background on the whole study: The study used repertoire sequencing to test whether antigen drove CD8+ T cell activation and differentiation in Susac syndrome. The investigation overall reported the following: The TCR sequencing and HLA analysis was acknowledged to have included a relatively small number of individuals.

RNA was extracted using the RNeasy kit, and about 0.45 to 1 microgram was reverse transcribed with random hexamers. The immunoSEQ multiplex PCR assay, which covers 54 Vbeta and 13 Jbeta segments, was used to amplify TCR beta CDR3 regions. To correct PCR amplification bias, a synthetic template baseline was used for both primer optimization and computational correction. The authors' analysis ran thus. Reads were annotated to V, D and J genes per IMGT and analyzed with immunoSEQ Analyzer, keeping only productive sequences. Clonality was computed as one minus Shannon entropy normalized by log2 of the number of productive unique sequences. Public and private clones were assessed among the 100 most prevalent clones of each patient and control. Susac-specific clones were defined as absent from healthy and MS cohorts, around 1,000 published viral clones and other ImmuneACCESS disease sequences. The public reads were run again by TCRdb, first through fastp at Q25 and then through MiXCR, and only productive beta chains were kept. Every distinct CDR3 protein forms one entry, paired with its most common genes and DNA. TCRdb, rather than the study authors, made the V and J calls. For this sample the table gives about 120,000 distinct CDR3 sequences, of which 80% to 95% were detected only once. 0.11% to 0.15% of the sample is in the top ten clones.

Peripheral blood CD8+ and CD4+ T cells from healthy donors, Susac syndrome patients and multiple sclerosis patients were profiled using high-throughput TCR beta sequencing. Healthy donors were included as age- and sex-matched controls. Bulk CD8+ and CD4+ T cells were purified magnetically by negative isolation, whereas CD8+ TEMRA cells were enriched by FACS. Blood was drawn into EDTA tubes, processed within 24 hours, and PBMCs were isolated by density gradient centrifugation. PBMCs destined for TCR sequencing were cryopreserved in liquid nitrogen and later thawed in a 37 °C water bath. The sorted or isolated CD4+, CD8+ and CD8+ TEMRA cells reached a purity of at least 90%. As to this clonotype: The antigen it binds to is not known. The record has no base qualities; no much larger clone is one base away.

The receptor was isolated from a human donor in good health. The sequencing sample was made of CD4+ T cells from PBMCs.

This receptor carries the CDR3 CASSLNTGRGNTGELFF. In nucleotides, the sequence is TGTGCCAGCAGCTTAAACACGGGGAGGGGGAACACCGGGGAGCTGTTTTTT. The rearranged chain carries TRBV7-3 and TRBJ2-2; 7 nucleotides in the junction match TRBD2. The CDR3 holds 17 amino acids from the cysteine to the phenylalanine. Kept here is only the CDR3 DNA, which spans 51 bases and is read in frame from base 1. V lost 1 base and J lost 1 base, and the count of bases not matched to a germline gene is 6. CDR1 and CDR2, looked up from the germline V gene, are SGHTA and FQGTGA.